This T cell receptor beta chain was captured by sequencing in a study of T cell changes during pregnancy in multiple sclerosis. V was clipped by 0 bases and J by 9 bases; unmatched bases: 4. Germline loops: CDR1 SGHVS, CDR2 FQNEAQ. CDR3 length: 14 residues. Measured with immunoSEQ multiplex PCR; TCRdb has only the in-frame clones, and not every one. This sample carries 90,000 to 95,000 clones, roughly 93% of them seen once, and the ten largest clones take over 3.5%. Sequenced here: peripheral blood, sampled in the first trimester of pregnancy. The rearrangement joins TRBV7-8 to TRBJ2-1; TRBD1 agrees at 8 bases. The TCR originated in a female donor with multiple sclerosis, enrolled in a pregnancy study. The CDR3 reads CASSLAGTGGEQFF. In nucleotides, the CDR3 is TGTGCCAGCAGCTTAGCTGGGACAGGAGGTGAGCAGTTCTTC.